These T cell receptor beta chains were read from a single sample in a study of blood T cell repertoires in COVID-19. Assay: immunoSEQ multiplex PCR; the TCRdb copy retains only in-frame clones and omits some. The sample contains 95,000 to 130,000 clones, around four fifths of which appear only once. Specimen: peripheral blood. These receptors came from a man younger than 45 with acute or convalescent COVID-19. CDR3s leave out the opening cysteine and the closing phenylalanine or tryptophan.

TRBV27 | ASSSTGLYQETQY
TRBV7-9 | ASSAWGGRETQY
TRBV19 | ASSVTGTFQETQY
TRBV5-6 | ASRQQGNYGYT
TRBV15 | ATSTDRGSNQPQH
TRBV5-4 | ASSLDGDWIYEQY
TRBV24-1 | APTWRGLPDTQY
TRBV7-2 | ASSLDRVVYNSPLH
TRBV11-3 | ASSYRDRVSPLH
TRBV7-2 | ASSPKGQGLNTEAF
TRBV6-5 | ASSLTGHPNSPLH
TRBV6-5 | ASSYSGQLNQPQH
TRBV29-1 | SAKSGTMNTEAF